This TCR beta chain appears in the sequencing data of a study of cytomegalovirus exposure and HLA in healthy donors. Regarding the study as a whole: TCR beta chains numbering some 160 were designated cytomegalovirus-associated.

In regard to this clone: Its antigen is undetermined.

Although they were nominally healthy when sampled, donors likely had unrecorded immune exposures. The PCR employed 60 Vbeta primers together with 13 Jbeta primers. Sequencing was performed with immunoSEQ multiplex PCR; in TCRdb, only in-frame clones are kept and a portion is missing. This sample yields about 150,000 clones, of which 70% to 90% are seen a single time; roughly 5.9% belongs to the top ten. J lost 9 bases, V lost 1 base, and 6 bases had no gene match. The CDR3 contains 16 residues. The germline V gene encodes CDR1 LNHDA and CDR2 SQIVND (reference sequence). The origin of this receptor is a woman aged 40 to 55 in good health and CMV-seropositive. The chain combines TRBV19 with TRBJ2-1; 13 bases are shared with TRBD2. Material: PBMCs. CDR3 region: CASSIVRTSGSPEQFF. DNA for the CDR3: TGTGCCAGTAGTATAGTCCGGACTAGCGGGAGCCCTGAGCAGTTCTTC.